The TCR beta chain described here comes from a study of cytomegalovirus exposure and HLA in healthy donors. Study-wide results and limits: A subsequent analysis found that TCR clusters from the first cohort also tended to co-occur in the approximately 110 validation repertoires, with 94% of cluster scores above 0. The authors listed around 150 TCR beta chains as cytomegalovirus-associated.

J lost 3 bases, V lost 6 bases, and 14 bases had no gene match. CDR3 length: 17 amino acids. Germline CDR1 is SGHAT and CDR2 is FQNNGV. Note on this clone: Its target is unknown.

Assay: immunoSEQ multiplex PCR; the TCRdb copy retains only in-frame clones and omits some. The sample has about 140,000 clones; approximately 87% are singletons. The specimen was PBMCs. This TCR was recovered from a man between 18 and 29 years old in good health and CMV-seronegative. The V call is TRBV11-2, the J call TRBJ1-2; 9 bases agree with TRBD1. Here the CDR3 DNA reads TGTGCCAGCAGAAAGTGGGGTGGGGACAGGGCGGACTATGGCTACACCTTC. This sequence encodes CASRKWGGDRADYGYTF.